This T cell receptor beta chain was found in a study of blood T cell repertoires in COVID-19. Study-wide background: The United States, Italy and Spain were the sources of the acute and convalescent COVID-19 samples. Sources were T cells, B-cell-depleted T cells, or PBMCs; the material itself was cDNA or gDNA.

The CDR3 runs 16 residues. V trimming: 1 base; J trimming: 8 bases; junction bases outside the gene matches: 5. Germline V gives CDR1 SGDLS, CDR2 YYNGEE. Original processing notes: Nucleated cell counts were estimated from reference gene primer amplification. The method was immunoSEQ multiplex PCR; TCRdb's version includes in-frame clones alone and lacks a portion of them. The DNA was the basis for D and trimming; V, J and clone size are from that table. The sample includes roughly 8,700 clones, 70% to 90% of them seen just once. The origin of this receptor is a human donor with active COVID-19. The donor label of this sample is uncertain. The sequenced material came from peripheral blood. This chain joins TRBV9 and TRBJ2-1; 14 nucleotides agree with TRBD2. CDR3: CASSVLGTSGSYEQFF. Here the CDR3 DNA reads TGTGCCAGCAGCGTACTCGGGACTAGCGGGAGCTATGAGCAGTTCTTC.